This TCR beta chain was identified in a study of regulatory T cells in long-lasting Graves disease. Study details: Recently diagnosed Graves' patients had received antithyroid drugs for under 3 months.

This clonotype was counted ten times or more. What it recognizes is unknown. Germline V gene sequence: CDR1 MDHEN, CDR2 SYDVKM. V dropped 6 bases and J dropped 12; count of bases not matched to a gene: 17. The CDR3 is made up of 15 amino acids. The study, taken as a whole, reports: Peripheral blood was the sole material, not thyroid tissue. Newly diagnosed patients shared 850 to 1,000 public clonotypes; persistent patients shared 2,500 to 3,000.

Stated time point: newly diagnosed GD, antithyroid drugs for less than 3 months. The authors made the TCR library using RNA they extracted from PBMCs. In Xi'an, China, an endocrinology department was the source of patients. The authors built TCR beta libraries using iRepertoire HTBI primers and Arm-PCR of CDR3 regions. TCRdb called the multiplex PCR reads again in MiXCR, with one record for every CDR3 protein. The profile shows approximately 540,000 distinct CDR3 sequences, around 13% of them singletons. Separately, the same data were catalogued under a study of T cells in Graves' hyperthyroidism and ophthalmopathy.

Sequences were derived from peripheral blood mononuclear cells (PBMCs), sampled at new diagnosis, from a patient treated with antithyroid drugs. The sequence came from a woman in her 30s with Graves disease. This chain links TRBV28 with TRBJ1-2; 9 bases line up with TRBD1. The CDR3 spells CASSSPGTGSPGDTF. CDR3 sequence (DNA): TGTGCCAGCAGCTCCCCCGGGACAGGGTCACCGGGCGACACCTTC.